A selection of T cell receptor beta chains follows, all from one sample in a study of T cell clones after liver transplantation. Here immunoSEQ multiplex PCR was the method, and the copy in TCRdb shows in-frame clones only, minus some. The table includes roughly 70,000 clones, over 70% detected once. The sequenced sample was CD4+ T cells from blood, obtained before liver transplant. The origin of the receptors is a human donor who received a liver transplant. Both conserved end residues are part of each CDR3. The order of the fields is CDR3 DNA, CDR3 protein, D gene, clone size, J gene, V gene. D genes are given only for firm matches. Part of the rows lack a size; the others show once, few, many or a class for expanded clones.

cdr3_nt: TGCGCCAGCAGCGAAGGGTGGGAGGTAGCGGGAGGGAGCTCCTACAATGAGCAGTTCTTC
cdr3_aa: CASSEGWEVAGGSSYNEQFF
d_call: TRBD2
clone_size: .
j_call: TRBJ2-1
v_call: TRBV4-3

cdr3_nt: TGTGCCAGCAGCTTACCGGGACAGTCTCGGACCCAGTACTTC
cdr3_aa: CASSLPGQSRTQYF
d_call: TRBD1
clone_size: .
j_call: TRBJ2-5
v_call: TRBV7-9

cdr3_nt: TGTGCCAGCAGCTTAGGGGAGCAAGAGACCCAGTACTTC
cdr3_aa: CASSLGEQETQYF
d_call: .
clone_size: .
j_call: TRBJ2-5
v_call: TRBV7-2

cdr3_nt: TGTGCCAGCAGCTTGAGGCAGCCTAACACCGGGGAGCTGTTTTTT
cdr3_aa: CASSLRQPNTGELFF
d_call: .
clone_size: .
j_call: TRBJ2-2
v_call: TRBV5-5

cdr3_nt: TGTGCCAGCAGCCCGGGACTAGCGGGGCGAAGGGCCAAAAACATTCAGTACTTC
cdr3_aa: CASSPGLAGRRAKNIQYF
d_call: TRBD2
clone_size: .
j_call: TRBJ2-4
v_call: TRBV7-2

cdr3_nt: TGTGCCAGCAGCTCCCGGGGGGGGTCCGAGACCCAGTACTTC
cdr3_aa: CASSSRGGSETQYF
d_call: TRBD2
clone_size: .
j_call: TRBJ2-5
v_call: TRBV11-2

cdr3_nt: TGCAGCGTTGAAGGGGGGGGAGGGGGCAACTACAATGAGCAGTTCTTC
cdr3_aa: CSVEGGGGGNYNEQFF
d_call: .
clone_size: .
j_call: TRBJ2-1
v_call: TRBV29-1

cdr3_nt: TGTGCCAGCACTCCCCCCGGGGGGGATACGCAGTATTTT
cdr3_aa: CASTPPGGDTQYF
d_call: TRBD2
clone_size: once
j_call: TRBJ2-3
v_call: TRBV2

cdr3_nt: TGTGCCAGCAGCTTATCAGGGGGTAACTATGGCTACACCTTC
cdr3_aa: CASSLSGGNYGYTF
d_call: TRBD1
clone_size: few
j_call: TRBJ1-2
v_call: TRBV7-9

cdr3_nt: TGTGCCAGCAGTAGATTGAACACTGAAGCTTTCTTT
cdr3_aa: CASSRLNTEAFF
d_call: .
clone_size: .
j_call: TRBJ1-1
v_call: TRBV28

cdr3_nt: TGCGCCAGCAGCCACCTAGGGACAGGGGTTTACGAGCAGTACTTC
cdr3_aa: CASSHLGTGVYEQYF
d_call: TRBD1
clone_size: .
j_call: TRBJ2-7
v_call: TRBV4-1

cdr3_nt: TGTGCCAGCACCATAGCGGGAGTGCGGGTCCATGGCTACACCTTC
cdr3_aa: CASTIAGVRVHGYTF
d_call: .
clone_size: .
j_call: TRBJ1-2
v_call: TRBV28

cdr3_nt: TGTGCCAGCAGCCATCCACAGGGGGCGAGGACTGAAGCTTTCTTT
cdr3_aa: CASSHPQGARTEAFF
d_call: TRBD1
clone_size: .
j_call: TRBJ1-1
v_call: TRBV6-1

cdr3_nt: TGTGCCAGCAGTCGAACTAGCGGGAGTTCTCTTAGGGAGCAGTACTTC
cdr3_aa: CASSRTSGSSLREQYF
d_call: TRBD2
clone_size: .
j_call: TRBJ2-7
v_call: TRBV28

cdr3_nt: TGTGCCAGCAGCTTGGCAGGCTCTGGGGCCAACGTCCTGACTTTC
cdr3_aa: CASSLAGSGANVLTF
d_call: .
clone_size: .
j_call: TRBJ2-6
v_call: TRBV5-4

cdr3_nt: TGTGCCAGTAGTATAGGGGCAGCCGGACGCAATCAGCCCCAGCATTTT
cdr3_aa: CASSIGAAGRNQPQHF
d_call: .
clone_size: few
j_call: TRBJ1-5
v_call: TRBV19

cdr3_nt: TGTGCCAGCGCCGACACCTCCTACGAGCAGTACTTC
cdr3_aa: CASADTSYEQYF
d_call: .
clone_size: .
j_call: TRBJ2-7
v_call: TRBV2

cdr3_nt: TGTGCCAGCAGTCTGGAGCCCCGGGGGGAGACCCAGTACTTC
cdr3_aa: CASSLEPRGETQYF
d_call: .
clone_size: .
j_call: TRBJ2-5
v_call: TRBV27

cdr3_nt: TGTGCCAGCAGCCCCGGGACAGGGTTCTACGAGCAGTACTTC
cdr3_aa: CASSPGTGFYEQYF
d_call: TRBD1
clone_size: .
j_call: TRBJ2-7
v_call: TRBV5-8

cdr3_nt: TGTGCCAGCCGGGGTGATAGCAATCAGCCCCAGCATTTT
cdr3_aa: CASRGDSNQPQHF
d_call: .
clone_size: once
j_call: TRBJ1-5
v_call: TRBV6-5

cdr3_nt: TGTGCCACCAACCCAACAGGGAGGACTGAAGCTTTCTTT
cdr3_aa: CATNPTGRTEAFF
d_call: .
clone_size: few
j_call: TRBJ1-1
v_call: TRBV6-5

cdr3_nt: TGTGCCAGCAGCGAGGGATCTCAGCCCCAGCATTTT
cdr3_aa: CASSEGSQPQHF
d_call: .
clone_size: once
j_call: TRBJ1-5
v_call: TRBV28

cdr3_nt: TGTGCCAGCAGTTTATCCTCCCCTACTAGCGGGAGGACCGGGGAGCTGTTTTTT
cdr3_aa: CASSLSSPTSGRTGELFF
d_call: TRBD2
clone_size: .
j_call: TRBJ2-2
v_call: TRBV27

cdr3_nt: TGTGCCAGCAGCCAATTCACAGGGACCAGCTCTGGAAACACCATATATTTT
cdr3_aa: CASSQFTGTSSGNTIYF
d_call: .
clone_size: .
j_call: TRBJ1-3
v_call: TRBV14

cdr3_nt: TGTGCCAGCTCACCTCTTTCCGGGCGCCTAGCGGGGGCCTACAATGAGCAGTTCTTC
cdr3_aa: CASSPLSGRLAGAYNEQFF
d_call: TRBD2
clone_size: .
j_call: TRBJ2-1
v_call: TRBV18

cdr3_nt: TGTGCCAGTAGTGGTCTGAGGGACAGGGGAAGAGATACGCAGTATTTT
cdr3_aa: CASSGLRDRGRDTQYF
d_call: TRBD1
clone_size: .
j_call: TRBJ2-3
v_call: TRBV19

cdr3_nt: TGTGCCAGCAGCTTAAAGCAGGGGGCTGACTATGGCTACACCTTC
cdr3_aa: CASSLKQGADYGYTF
d_call: TRBD1
clone_size: few
j_call: TRBJ1-2
v_call: TRBV7-2

cdr3_nt: TGTGCCAGCAGCCAAGGGGGACAAGCTTTCAATGAGCAGTTCTTC
cdr3_aa: CASSQGGQAFNEQFF
d_call: .
clone_size: .
j_call: TRBJ2-1
v_call: TRBV11-3

cdr3_nt: TGCGCCAGCAGCCAAGGGGGACTAGCGGGAATCGGCACCGAGGAGCTGTTTTTT
cdr3_aa: CASSQGGLAGIGTEELFF
d_call: TRBD2
clone_size: .
j_call: TRBJ2-2
v_call: TRBV4-1

cdr3_nt: TGTGCCAGCAGCCAGGGGCTGGATGGTACGCAGTATTTT
cdr3_aa: CASSQGLDGTQYF
d_call: .
clone_size: .
j_call: TRBJ2-3
v_call: TRBV11-2

cdr3_nt: TGTGCCAGCAGCAATAGGGGGAACACTGAAGCTTTCTTT
cdr3_aa: CASSNRGNTEAFF
d_call: .
clone_size: few
j_call: TRBJ1-1
v_call: TRBV21-1

cdr3_nt: TGTGCCAGCTCACCACCCAGCCACTCTGGAAACACCATATATTTT
cdr3_aa: CASSPPSHSGNTIYF
d_call: .
clone_size: .
j_call: TRBJ1-3
v_call: TRBV18

cdr3_nt: TGTGCCAGCAGACAGGGCCTGAACACTGAAGCTTTCTTT
cdr3_aa: CASRQGLNTEAFF
d_call: .
clone_size: once
j_call: TRBJ1-1
v_call: TRBV2

cdr3_nt: TGTGCCAGTAGTCCGCCTTTGAGGGGGAGCAATCAGCCCCAGCATTTT
cdr3_aa: CASSPPLRGSNQPQHF
d_call: .
clone_size: .
j_call: TRBJ1-5
v_call: TRBV19

cdr3_nt: TGTGCCAGTAGTACGAGAGGGCAGGGTAATGAAAAACTGTTTTTT
cdr3_aa: CASSTRGQGNEKLFF
d_call: .
clone_size: .
j_call: TRBJ1-4
v_call: TRBV19

cdr3_nt: TGTGCCAGCAGTCCCGACAGGCTCTATGGCTACACCTTC
cdr3_aa: CASSPDRLYGYTF
d_call: .
clone_size: .
j_call: TRBJ1-2
v_call: TRBV27

cdr3_nt: TGCGCCAGCAGCCAATCAACCGGGACAGGGTTCTCCTACGAGCAGTACTTC
cdr3_aa: CASSQSTGTGFSYEQYF
d_call: TRBD1
clone_size: .
j_call: TRBJ2-7
v_call: TRBV4-1

cdr3_nt: TGCGCCAGCAGCCCCCGGACTAGCGGGGGCTACGAGCAGTACTTC
cdr3_aa: CASSPRTSGGYEQYF
d_call: TRBD2
clone_size: .
j_call: TRBJ2-7
v_call: TRBV5-1

cdr3_nt: TGTGCCAGCAGTGACCTTAAGTACCAAGAGACCCAGTACTTC
cdr3_aa: CASSDLKYQETQYF
d_call: .
clone_size: once
j_call: TRBJ2-5
v_call: TRBV2

cdr3_nt: TGTGCCAGCAGCTTAGTAGGGTTGGCTAGCGGGGGAGATACGCAGTATTTT
cdr3_aa: CASSLVGLASGGDTQYF
d_call: TRBD2
clone_size: once
j_call: TRBJ2-3
v_call: TRBV11-2

cdr3_nt: TGTGCCAGCTCCGGACAGGGGAACACCGGGGAGCTGTTTTTT
cdr3_aa: CASSGQGNTGELFF
d_call: TRBD1
clone_size: .
j_call: TRBJ2-2
v_call: TRBV18

cdr3_nt: TGTGCCAGCAGCCTTACGGGAGGGGCAGATACGCAGTATTTT
cdr3_aa: CASSLTGGADTQYF
d_call: TRBD2
clone_size: .
j_call: TRBJ2-3
v_call: TRBV11-3

cdr3_nt: TGCAGCGTTGGTGGGACGGTGGCCTACGAGCAGTACTTC
cdr3_aa: CSVGGTVAYEQYF
d_call: .
clone_size: .
j_call: TRBJ2-7
v_call: TRBV29-1

cdr3_nt: TGTGCCAGCAGTCACACATCCTCGACCGGGGAGCTGTTTTTT
cdr3_aa: CASSHTSSTGELFF
d_call: .
clone_size: .
j_call: TRBJ2-2
v_call: TRBV28

cdr3_nt: TGTGCCAGCAGCGCTGGGACGGCGAACACTGAAGCTTTCTTT
cdr3_aa: CASSAGTANTEAFF
d_call: .
clone_size: .
j_call: TRBJ1-1
v_call: TRBV7-3

cdr3_nt: TGTGCCAGCAGCTTACCGGGACAGGGTATTGAGCAGTACTTC
cdr3_aa: CASSLPGQGIEQYF
d_call: TRBD1
clone_size: .
j_call: TRBJ2-7
v_call: TRBV11-2

cdr3_nt: TGCGCCAGCAGCTCCCGGGATAGAAGGGGGCGATCTTTGGAAGCTTTCTTT
cdr3_aa: CASSSRDRRGRSLEAFF
d_call: TRBD1
clone_size: .
j_call: TRBJ1-1
v_call: TRBV5-1